This record covers a single T cell receptor beta chain. Its cognate antigen is unknown. Graves' hyperthyroidism showing no ophthalmopathy progression within 18 months was considered stable. Patients aged 18 to 65 with hyperthyroidism were newly diagnosed, with duration under 2 months. Germline CDR1 and CDR2: SGHVS and FQNEAQ. V dropped 5 bases and J dropped 4 bases, with 3 bases sitting between them. CDR3 length equals 12 residues. The record originates from a study of T cells in Graves' hyperthyroidism and ophthalmopathy. Amplified TCR beta CDR3 regions came from RNA transcripts. A set of HTBI primers served as the primers for a first-round RT-PCR of the TCR CDR3. MiXCR was run by TCRdb on the multiplex PCR reads, yielding one entry per CDR3 protein. The profile shows roughly 580,000 distinct CDR3 sequences, 35% to 55% of them singletons. Study conclusions and caveats: Ophthalmopathy was predicted by the model a median of about 6.7 months ahead of onset. Most thyroid clonotypes expanded above 0.001 appeared in blood too.

Sequencing was done on a sample of peripheral blood or thyroid tissue (not recorded which). The rearrangement links TRBV7-8 to TRBJ2-6; no clear D gene. The origin of this receptor is a woman younger than 35 with Graves' hyperthyroidism. The CDR3 region is CASSRGANVLTF. The CDR3 DNA reads TGTGCCAGCAGCAGGGGGGCCAACGTCCTGACTTTC.